The 10 T cell receptor beta chains below all came from one sample that was sequenced in a study of OX40 agonist ivuxolimab in advanced cancers. The table came from immunoSEQ multiplex PCR; TCRdb's copy has only in-frame clones and leaves some out. The sample shows around 34,000 clones, more than 60% of them seen only once. Source: CD4+ or CD8+ T cells sorted from blood, taken in a trial of the OX40 agonist ivuxolimab. The receptors here all came from an adult with an advanced solid tumor such as melanoma, head and neck, liver or kidney cancer.

The V gene is TRBV7-3, the J gene TRBJ2-3; D uncertain. CDR1 is SGHTA, CDR2 FQGTGA, per germline. The CDR3 has 13 amino acids. V shed 5 bases and J shed 3 bases, with 9 bases lying between them. CDR3 coding DNA: TGTGCCAGCAGCCGCTCTATTACAGATACGCAGTATTTT. It specifies CASSRSITDTQYF.

The V call is TRBV9, the J call TRBJ1-2; possibly TRBD1 for D (5 bases). V was pared by 2 bases and J by 8 bases, with 25 bases between. Germline V gives CDR1 SGDLS, CDR2 YYNGEE. CDR3 length: 17 amino acids. The CDR3 here is CASSVISPGGFSQGYTF. The CDR3 DNA follows: TGTGCCAGCAGCGTTATAAGCCCGGGGGGTTTTTCGCAGGGCTACACCTTC.

The gene calls are TRBV2 and TRBJ1-6, with D perhaps matching TRBD1 (6 bases). The CDR3 sequence is 16 residues long. CDR1 is SNHLY, CDR2 FYNNEI, per germline. V lost 7 bases to trimming and J lost 7 bases, with 20 bases between them. The CDR3 region has the DNA TGTGCCAGCACCTCCCAGAGGGGGATGAAAAATTCACCCCTCCACTTT. This translates into CASTSQRGMKNSPLHF. The full variable domain, with the rest looked up from reference TRBV2 and TRBJ1-6, is EPEVTQTPSHQVTQMGQEVILRCVPISNHLYFYWYRQILGQKVEFLVSFYNNEISEKSEIFDDQFSVERPDGSNFTLKIRSTKLEDSAMYFCASTSQRGMKNSPLHFGNGTRLTVT.

The rearrangement uses TRBV7-2 and TRBJ2-7, with TRBD1 matching 7 bases. This CDR3 has 15 residues. V dropped 5 bases and J dropped 5; count of bases not matched to a gene: 12. Looked up from germline, CDR1 is SGHTA and CDR2 is FQGNSA. As DNA, the CDR3 is TGTGCCAGCAGCCATTACAGGGGTAGTTCGAACGAGCAGTACTTC. It translates to CASSHYRGSSNEQYF.

The chain uses TRBV19 and TRBJ2-7, with 11 nucleotides matching TRBD1. The V gene's germline CDR1 is LNHDA and CDR2 SQIVND (reference sequence). The CDR3 runs 14 residues. Unmatched junction bases numbered 9, after V lost 10 bases and J lost 4 bases. The CDR3 is CATQGTGGIYEQYF. Written as DNA, the CDR3 is TGTGCCACCCAAGGGACAGGGGGTATTTACGAGCAGTACTTC.

This chain joins TRBV5-4 and TRBJ1-1; 7 bases align to TRBD1. CDR1 SGHNT and CDR2 YYREEE come from the germline V gene (reference sequence). The CDR3 extends over 17 amino acids. V lost 4 bases to trimming and J lost 1 base; unmatched junction nucleotides: 13. The CDR3 nucleotides read TGTGCCAGCAGCCAACGGCGGACAGGAGGATCGAACACTGAAGCTTTCTTT. This gives the protein CASSQRRTGGSNTEAFF.

This clone was seen once. The CDR3 reads CASSFFSGSSETQYF. The CDR3 DNA reads TGTGCCAGCAGTTTCTTCAGCGGGAGCTCCGAGACCCAGTACTTC. The chain couples TRBV28 to TRBJ2-5; 8 positions agree with TRBD2. V shed 3 bases, J shed 5 bases, and the junction held 8 bases outside the gene matches. This CDR3 region has 15 residues. CDR1 and CDR2 from the germline V gene are MDHEN and SYDVKM.

This chain joins TRBV6-6 and TRBJ2-3, with 12 bases aligning to TRBD2. V lost 6 bases and J lost 5; bases outside the gene matches: 6. The CDR3 is 15 amino acids. Germline CDR1 and CDR2: MNHNY and SVGAGI (reference sequence). In DNA form, the CDR3 reads TGTGCCAGCAGGACTAGCGGGGGATTTGGAGATACGCAGTATTTT. This sequence encodes CASRTSGGFGDTQYF.

This sequence joins TRBV7-8 and TRBJ2-2, with 10 bases matching TRBD1. V gave up 5 bases and J gave up 8 bases; unmatched junction bases: 8. In germline, CDR1 is SGHVS, CDR2 FQNEAQ. This CDR3 has 15 residues. CDR3 amino acids: CASSPLGTGEGELFF. CDR3 nucleotides: TGTGCCAGCAGCCCCCTCGGGACAGGGGAGGGGGAGCTGTTTTTT.

The chain couples TRBV2 to TRBJ1-3; perhaps TRBD1 as D (5 bases). Trimming removed 7 bases at V and 0 bases at J, with 13 bases between. The CDR3 covers 15 residues. Germline CDR1 SNHLY, CDR2 FYNNEI. Written as DNA, the CDR3 is TGTGCCAGCACTGGGCAGGGTGGCTCTGGAAACACCATATATTTT. It codes for CASTGQGGSGNTIYF.